The 4 T cell receptor beta chains presented below share a single source sample, sequenced in a study of cytomegalovirus exposure and HLA in healthy donors. The PCR ran on 60 Vbeta and 13 Jbeta primers. Profiled with immunoSEQ multiplex PCR; TCRdb holds only in-frame clones, not every one. The data contain under 130,000 clones, roughly 80% of them singletons. The sample was PBMCs. The receptors were gathered from a man younger than 45 in good health and CMV-seropositive.

This clone was detected only once. V usage is TRBV4-2 and J usage is TRBJ2-1, with D possibly TRBD2 on 5 matching bases. The CDR3 extends over 13 amino acids. Per germline, CDR1 LGHNA and CDR2 YNFKEQ. V dropped 3 bases and J dropped 4 bases, with 7 bases sitting between them. The CDR3 nucleotides are TGTGCCAGCAGCCAGGACTCTTACAATGAGCAGTTCTTC. Protein sequence: CASSQDSYNEQFF.

The chain has TRBV4-2 and TRBJ2-3; 7 positions match TRBD2. Losses at the gene ends were 0 bases for V and 2 bases for J; bases not matched to a gene: 2. The length of the CDR3 is 15 residues. From germline, CDR1 is LGHNA and CDR2 YNFKEQ. CDR3 DNA sequence: TGTGCCAGCAGCCAAGAGGCGGGGGTCACAGATACGCAGTATTTT. Protein sequence: CASSQEAGVTDTQYF.

V is TRBV28 and J is TRBJ1-5; TRBD1 agrees at 8 bases. V lost 3 bases, J lost 4 bases, and 8 bases stayed unmatched. The CDR3 is made up of 16 amino acids. Germline loops: CDR1 MDHEN, CDR2 SYDVKM. The CDR3 is CASSFFPGTGNQPQHF. In DNA, the CDR3 is TGTGCCAGCAGTTTTTTCCCCGGGACAGGAAATCAGCCCCAGCATTTT.

The chain uses TRBV7-8 and TRBJ2-3; 8 bases line up with TRBD1. The germline CDR1 and CDR2 sequences are SGHVS and FQNEAQ. V shed 5 bases and J 0 bases; nucleotides not matched to a gene: 4. The CDR3 is made up of 15 amino acids. CDR3 loop: CASSERTGSTDTQYF. The CDR3 bases are TGTGCCAGCAGCGAGAGGACAGGGAGCACAGATACGCAGTATTTT.